This T cell receptor (beta chain) stems from a study of persistence of HIV-infected CD4 T cells. The stimulus was an HIV-1 Gag 15-mer peptide pool, about 1 ug/peptide/mL. Memory cells lacking CD40L and CD69 with high CD45RO were sorted. This clone was seen a single time. Its antigen is as yet unknown. This CDR3 comprises 15 residues. V was clipped by 5 bases and J by 7 bases; unmatched bases: 9. CDR1 is SGHTA and CDR2 is FQGTGA in the germline V gene. Sequencing used immunoSEQ version 4 in survey mode. Libraries were prepared by immunoSEQ multiplex PCR; TCRdb keeps only in-frame clonotypes and omits some of them. Of about 40,000 clones in the sample, approximately 87% were seen once.

Sequencing used cultured CD4+ T cells from PBMCs, obtained from a patient who received antiretroviral therapy. This TCR was recovered from an adult with HIV. The donor label of this sample is uncertain. The chain is built from TRBV7-3 and TRBJ2-1; TRBD2 matches at 9 bases. CDR3 nucleotide sequence: TGTGCCAGCAGCCGGGGGACTAGCCCTTGGAATGAGCAGTTCTTC. Protein: CASSRGTSPWNEQFF.